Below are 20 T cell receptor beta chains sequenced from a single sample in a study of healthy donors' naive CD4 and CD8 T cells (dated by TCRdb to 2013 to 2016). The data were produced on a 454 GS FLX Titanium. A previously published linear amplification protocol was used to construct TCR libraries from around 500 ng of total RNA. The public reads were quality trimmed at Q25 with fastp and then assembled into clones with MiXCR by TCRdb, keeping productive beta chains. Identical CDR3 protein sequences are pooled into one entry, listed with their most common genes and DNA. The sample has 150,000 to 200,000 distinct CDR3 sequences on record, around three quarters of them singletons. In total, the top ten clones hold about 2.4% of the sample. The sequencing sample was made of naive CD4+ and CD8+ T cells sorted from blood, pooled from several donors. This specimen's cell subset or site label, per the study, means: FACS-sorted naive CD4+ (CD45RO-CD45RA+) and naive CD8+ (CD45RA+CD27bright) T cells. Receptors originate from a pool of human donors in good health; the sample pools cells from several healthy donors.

The CDR3 bases are TGTGCCAGCAGCTTAGCCCTAGGGCCTACGCAGTATTTT. This encodes CASSLALGPTQYF. This rearrangement joins TRBV11-2 to TRBJ2-3, with D unclear. Per the germline V gene, CDR1 is SGHAT and CDR2 is FQNNGV. With 1 base removed from V and 8 bases from J, the gap between germline ends came to 10 bases. The CDR3 runs to 13 residues.

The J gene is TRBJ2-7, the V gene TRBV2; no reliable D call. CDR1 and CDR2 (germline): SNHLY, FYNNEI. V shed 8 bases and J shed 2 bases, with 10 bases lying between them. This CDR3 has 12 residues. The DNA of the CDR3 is TGTGCCAGCGAAGGACCCACCTACGAGCAGTACTTC. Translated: CASEGPTYEQYF.

In DNA, the CDR3 is TGTGCCAGTAACTCAGCTGACAGGGATGAAGCTTTCTTT. It is translated as CASNSADRDEAFF. The chain links TRBV19 to TRBJ1-1; TRBD1 aligns across 7 bases. V lost 7 bases to trimming and J lost 7 bases; unmatched junction nucleotides: 9. Germline-derived CDR1 and CDR2 are LNHDA and SQIVND (reference sequence). The CDR3 totals 13 residues.

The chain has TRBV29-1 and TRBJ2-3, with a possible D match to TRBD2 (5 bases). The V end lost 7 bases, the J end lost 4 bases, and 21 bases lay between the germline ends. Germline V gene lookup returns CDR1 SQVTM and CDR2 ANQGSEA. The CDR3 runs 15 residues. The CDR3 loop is CSGSLATRRADTQYF. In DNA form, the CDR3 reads TGCAGCGGCAGCCTAGCAACTAGGCGAGCAGATACGCAGTATTTT.

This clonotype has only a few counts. The CDR3 coding sequence is TGCAGCGTTGTAGGGGGGCTGGGCGAGCAGTACTTC. Translated, it gives CSVVGGLGEQYF. This sequence joins TRBV29-1 and TRBJ2-7; the D call may be TRBD1 or TRBD2 (6 bases each). Germline V CDR1 and CDR2: SQVTM, ANQGSEA. This CDR3 is built from 12 residues. Between the trimmed V and J ends, which lost 4 bases and 6 bases, there was a span of 13 bases.

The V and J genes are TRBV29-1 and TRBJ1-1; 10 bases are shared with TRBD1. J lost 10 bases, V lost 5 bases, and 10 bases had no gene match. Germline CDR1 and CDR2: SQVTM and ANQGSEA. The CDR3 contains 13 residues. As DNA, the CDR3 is TGCAGCGTTTACCAAGGACAGGGGGTTCGAGCTTTCTTT. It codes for CSVYQGQGVRAFF. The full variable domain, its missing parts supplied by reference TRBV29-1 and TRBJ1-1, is SAVISQKPSRDICQRGTSLTIQCQVDSQVTMMFWYRQQPGQSLTLIATANQGSEATYESGFVIDKFPISRPNLTFSTLTVSNMSPEDSSIYLCSVYQGQGVRAFFGQGTRLTVV.

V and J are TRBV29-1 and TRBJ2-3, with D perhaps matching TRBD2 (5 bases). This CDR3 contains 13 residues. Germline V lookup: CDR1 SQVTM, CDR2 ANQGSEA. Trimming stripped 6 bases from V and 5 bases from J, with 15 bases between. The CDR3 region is CSVPLGEGDTQYF. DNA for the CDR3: TGCAGCGTCCCCCTCGGTGAGGGAGATACGCAGTATTTT.

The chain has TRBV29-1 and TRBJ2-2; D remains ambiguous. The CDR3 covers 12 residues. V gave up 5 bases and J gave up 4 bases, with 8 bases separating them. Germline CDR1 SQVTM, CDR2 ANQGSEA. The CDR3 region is CSVPTGTGELFF. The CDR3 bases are TGCAGCGTTCCGACGGGCACCGGGGAGCTGTTTTTT.

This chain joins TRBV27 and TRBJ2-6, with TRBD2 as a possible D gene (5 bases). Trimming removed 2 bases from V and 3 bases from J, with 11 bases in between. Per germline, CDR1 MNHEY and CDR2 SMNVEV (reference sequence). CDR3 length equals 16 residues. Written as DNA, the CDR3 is TGTGCCAGCAGTTTAATCGGGAACCTTGGGGCCAACGTCCTGACTTTC. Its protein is CASSLIGNLGANVLTF.

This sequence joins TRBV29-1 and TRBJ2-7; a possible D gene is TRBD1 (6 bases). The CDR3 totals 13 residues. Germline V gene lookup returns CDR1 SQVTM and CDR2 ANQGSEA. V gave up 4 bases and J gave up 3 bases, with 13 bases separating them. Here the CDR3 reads CSVGGGAGYEQYF. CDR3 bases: TGCAGCGTTGGAGGGGGAGCAGGCTACGAGCAGTACTTC.

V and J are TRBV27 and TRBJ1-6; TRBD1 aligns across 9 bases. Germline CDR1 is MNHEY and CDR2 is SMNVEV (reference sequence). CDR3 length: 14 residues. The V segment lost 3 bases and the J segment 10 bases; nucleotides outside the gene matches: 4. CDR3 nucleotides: TGTGCCAGCAGTTTGGGGACAGGGTTGTCACCCCTCCACTTT. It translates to CASSLGTGLSPLHF.

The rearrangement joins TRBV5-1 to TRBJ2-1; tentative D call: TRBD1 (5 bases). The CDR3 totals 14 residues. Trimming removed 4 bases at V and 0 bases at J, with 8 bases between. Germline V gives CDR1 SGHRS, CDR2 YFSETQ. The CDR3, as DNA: TGCGCCAGCAGCAAGGGGTCCTCCTACAATGAGCAGTTCTTC. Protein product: CASSKGSSYNEQFF. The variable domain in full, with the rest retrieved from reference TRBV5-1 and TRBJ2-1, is KAGVTQTPRYLIKTRGQQVTLSCSPISGHRSVSWYQQTPGQGLQFLFEYFSETQRNKGNFPGRFSGRQFSNSRSEMNVSTLELGDSALYLCASSKGSSYNEQFFGPGTRLTVL.

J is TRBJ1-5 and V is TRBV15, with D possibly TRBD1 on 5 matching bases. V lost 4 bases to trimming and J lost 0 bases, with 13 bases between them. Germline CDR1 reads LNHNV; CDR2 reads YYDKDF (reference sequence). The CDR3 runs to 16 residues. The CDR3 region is CATSIYDSYSNQPQHF. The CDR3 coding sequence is TGTGCCACCAGCATCTACGACAGTTATAGCAATCAGCCCCAGCATTTT.

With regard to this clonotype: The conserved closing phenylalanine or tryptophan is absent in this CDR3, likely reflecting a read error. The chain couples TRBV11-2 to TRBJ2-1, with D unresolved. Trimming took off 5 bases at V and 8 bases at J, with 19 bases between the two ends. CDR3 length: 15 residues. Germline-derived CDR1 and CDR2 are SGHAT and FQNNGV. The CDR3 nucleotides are TGTGCCAGCAGCACCCACGGCAGTCCCGCCGATGAGCAGTTCCTC. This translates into CASSTHGSPADEQFL.

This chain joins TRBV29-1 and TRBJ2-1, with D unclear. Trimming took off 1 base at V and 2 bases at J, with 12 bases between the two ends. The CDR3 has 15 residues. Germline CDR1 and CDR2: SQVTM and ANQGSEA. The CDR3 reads CSVEGAMLAYNEQFF. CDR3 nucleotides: TGCAGCGTTGAAGGGGCAATGCTAGCCTACAATGAGCAGTTCTTC.

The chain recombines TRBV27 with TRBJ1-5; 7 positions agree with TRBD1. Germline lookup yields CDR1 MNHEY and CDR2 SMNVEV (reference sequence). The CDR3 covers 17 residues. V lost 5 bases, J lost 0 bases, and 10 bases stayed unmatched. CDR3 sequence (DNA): TGTGCCAGCAGTCCCTTAGGGGGGACAGATAGCAATCAGCCCCAGCATTTT. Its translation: CASSPLGGTDSNQPQHF.

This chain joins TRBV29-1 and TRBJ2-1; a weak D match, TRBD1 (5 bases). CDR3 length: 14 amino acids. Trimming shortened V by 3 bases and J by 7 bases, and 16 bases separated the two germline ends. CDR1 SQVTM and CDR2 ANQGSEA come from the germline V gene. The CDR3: CSVDQGKLGNEQFF. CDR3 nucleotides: TGCAGCGTTGATCAGGGTAAATTGGGTAATGAGCAGTTCTTC.

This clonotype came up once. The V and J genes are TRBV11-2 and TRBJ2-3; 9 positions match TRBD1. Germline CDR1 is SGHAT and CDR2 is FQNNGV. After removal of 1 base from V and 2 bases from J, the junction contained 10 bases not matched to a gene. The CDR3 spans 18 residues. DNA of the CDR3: TGTGCCAGCAGCTTAGGGCACCGAGACAGGGGGTTCACAGATACGCAGTATTTT. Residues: CASSLGHRDRGFTDTQYF.

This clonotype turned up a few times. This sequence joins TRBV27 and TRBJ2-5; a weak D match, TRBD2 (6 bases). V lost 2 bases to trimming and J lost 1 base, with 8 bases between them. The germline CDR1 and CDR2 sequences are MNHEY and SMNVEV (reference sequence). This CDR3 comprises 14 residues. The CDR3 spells CASSLTGGQETQYF. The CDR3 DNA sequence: TGTGCCAGCAGTTTAACCGGGGGCCAAGAGACCCAGTACTTC.

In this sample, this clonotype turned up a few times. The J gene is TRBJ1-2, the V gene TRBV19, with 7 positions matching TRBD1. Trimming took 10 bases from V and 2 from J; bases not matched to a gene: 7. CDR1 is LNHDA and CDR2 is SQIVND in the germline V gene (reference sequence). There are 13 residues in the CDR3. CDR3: CAIVDRANYGYTF. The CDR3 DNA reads TGTGCCATCGTAGACAGGGCAAACTATGGCTACACCTTC.